Reported below is one T cell receptor (beta chain). The sample is drawn from a study of blood T cell repertoires in COVID-19. Turning to the study itself: COVID-19 samples collected from the United States, Italy and Spain covered acute and convalescent phases.

In the authors' methods: Researchers report that nucleated cell counts were estimated from reference gene primer amplification. Sequencing used immunoSEQ multiplex PCR; TCRdb keeps in-frame clones, though not all of them. From that table come the V and J calls and clone size; the DNA was used to work out D and trimming. Of roughly 180,000 clones detected, more than 65% appear once; the ten largest clones hold 15% to 20%. Individuals aged 18 to 89 years were recruited from 24 US areas. Grouping used clinical history reported by participants in a survey and questionnaire. This CDR3 is built from 12 residues. Germline V gene sequence: CDR1 MDHEN, CDR2 SYDVKM. The V gene lost 5 bases and the J gene lost 12 bases, with 17 bases spanning the gap.

Sample: PBMCs or T cells enriched from blood (not recorded which). The rearrangement joins TRBV28 to TRBJ2-7, with a tentative D call TRBD1 (5 bases). The sequence was collected from a man in his sixties who had recovered from COVID-19. CDR3 amino acids: CASSGEVTGPYF. The CDR3 DNA reads as TGTGCCAGCAGTGGCGAGGTAACAGGTCCGTACTTC.